The 29 T cell receptor beta chains presented below share a single source sample, sequenced in a study of breast tumors, draining lymph nodes, adjacent tissues. TCRdb re-called the multiplex PCR reads with MiXCR, one entry per CDR3 protein. The sample has 47,000 or so distinct CDR3 sequences; about 23% are singletons. Sequenced sample: breast tumor tissue. Receptors originate from a female donor with breast cancer. Some clones in this sample may be carry-over from other donors' samples.

In this sample, this clonotype turned up many times. V gene TRBV6-2 or TRBV6-3 combines with J gene TRBJ2-7; 9 bases line up with TRBD1. Per germline, CDR1 MNHEY and CDR2 SVGEGT. This CDR3 has 12 amino acids. The V and J ends lost 11 bases and 3 bases, in that order; junction bases with no gene match: 5. The CDR3 sequence: CASGTGIYEQYF. CDR3 in DNA: TGTGCCTCCGGGACAGGGATCTACGAGCAGTACTTC.

Ten or more counts support this clonotype. The rearrangement links TRBV6-4 to TRBJ2-6; perhaps TRBD1 as D (5 bases). CDR1 is MRHNA, CDR2 SNTAGT, per germline. This CDR3 contains 15 residues. With 2 bases removed from V and 1 base from J, the gap between germline ends came to 6 bases. CDR3 in amino acids: CASSDDSSGANVLTF. As DNA, the CDR3 is TGTGCCAGCAGTGACGACAGTTCTGGGGCCAACGTCCTGACTTTC.

This clonotype showed up many times. The chain couples TRBV5-6 to TRBJ2-3; the match to TRBD2 covers 11 bases. This CDR3 spans 16 amino acids. CDR1 and CDR2 (germline): SGHDT, YYEEEE. The V segment lost 1 base and the J segment 3 bases; nucleotides outside the gene matches: 4. CDR3 amino acids: CASSLFLAGGTDTQYF. DNA of the CDR3: TGTGCCAGCAGCTTGTTCCTAGCGGGGGGAACAGATACGCAGTATTTT.

This clonotype was counted many times. The rearrangement links TRBV7-8 to TRBJ2-1; 12 bases match TRBD2. The V and J ends lost 5 bases and 9 bases, in that order; junction bases with no gene match: 8. From germline, CDR1 is SGHVS and CDR2 FQNEAQ. The CDR3 is 15 amino acids. In nucleotides, the CDR3 is TGTGCCAGCAGCCCACGACTAGCGGGAGAAGTTGAGCAGTTCTTC. Residues: CASSPRLAGEVEQFF.

In its sample, this clonotype was seen many times. The genes are TRBV3-1 and TRBJ2-7, with 7 nucleotides matching TRBD2. The CDR3 has 16 amino acids. Germline V CDR1 and CDR2: LGHDT, YNNKEL (reference sequence). Trimming removed 4 bases from V and 2 bases from J; junction bases left unmatched: 11. The CDR3 region is CASSRVSSSGPYEQYF. CDR3 DNA: TGTGCCAGCAGCCGAGTATCGAGTAGCGGGCCCTACGAGCAGTACTTC.

This clonotype was observed at least ten times. The chain recombines TRBV7-9 with TRBJ1-2; TRBD1 matches at 9 bases. This CDR3 has 14 residues. Germline CDR1 and CDR2: SEHNR and FQNEAQ (reference sequence). Trimming took 3 bases from V and 1 from J; bases not matched to a gene: 0. The CDR3 loop is CASSLTGGNYGYTF. CDR3 sequence (DNA): TGTGCCAGCAGCTTGACAGGGGGTAACTATGGCTACACCTTC. Complete variable domain (other parts from reference TRBV7-9 and TRBJ1-2): DTGVSQNPRHKITKRGQNVTFRCDPISEHNRLYWYRQTLGQGPEFLTYFQNEAQLEKSRLLSDRFSAERPKGSFSTLEIQRTEQGDSAMYLCASSLTGGNYGYTFGSGTRLTVV.

Remarks on this clonotype: The CDR3 does not close with the conserved phenylalanine or tryptophan, likely indicating a read error. V gene TRBV28 combines with J gene TRBJ1-6; 7 bases line up with TRBD1. In germline, CDR1 is MDHEN, CDR2 SYDVKM. The trim removed 4 bases at V and 11 bases at J, leaving 8 bases unmatched. CDR3 length equals 14 residues. The CDR3 region has the DNA TGTGCCAGCAGTTCCCCCCAGGGGGGGACACCCCTCCACCTT. Translated, it gives CASSSPQGGTPLHL.

This clonotype was found many times. CDR3 sequence reads: CASSLSRLSYNSPLHF. The CDR3 DNA reads TGTGCCAGCAGCTTATCACGGCTTTCCTATAATTCACCCCTCCACTTT. The chain uses TRBV5-6 and TRBJ1-6; no reliable D call. The CDR3 runs to 16 residues. Trimming shortened V by 2 bases and J by 1 base, and 10 bases separated the two germline ends. The germline V gene has CDR1 SGHDT and CDR2 YYEEEE.

J is TRBJ2-1 and V is TRBV18; 10 positions agree with TRBD2. CDR3 length equals 16 residues. V trimming: 4 bases; J trimming: 9 bases; junction bases outside the gene matches: 12. Germline-derived CDR1 and CDR2 are KGHSH and LQKENI. CDR3 nucleotides: TGTGCCAGCTCACGACGCGTTTCTAGCGGGAGCGGTGAGCAGTTCTTC. As protein: CASSRRVSSGSGEQFF. Filled out from reference TRBV18 and TRBJ2-1, the complete variable domain reads NAGVMQNPRHLVRRRGQEARLRCSPMKGHSHVYWYRQLPEEGLKFMVYLQKENIIDESGMPKERFSAEFPKEGPSILRIQQVVRGDSAAYFCASSRRVSSGSGEQFFGPGTRLTVL.

This clonotype was recorded at least ten times. This chain uses TRBV10-3 with TRBJ2-7, with a possible D match to TRBD1 (6 bases). The CDR3 extends over 13 amino acids. Trimming shortened V by 8 bases and J by 5 bases, and 16 bases separated the two germline ends. Germline V gene lookup returns CDR1 ENHRY and CDR2 SYGVKD. CDR3 DNA sequence: TGTGCCATCTGGGTCCAGGGGCGTAACGAGCAGTACTTC. It translates to CAIWVQGRNEQYF.

This chain connects TRBV5-5 to TRBJ2-5, with D possibly matching TRBD2 (7 bases). The ends were cut back, 4 bases at V and 5 bases at J, with 21 bases in the middle. This CDR3 is built from 16 residues. The germline gives CDR1 SGHKS, CDR2 YYEKEE (reference sequence). This CDR3 is CASSPRGRGGLETQYF. Written as DNA, the CDR3 is TGTGCCAGCAGCCCCAGAGGGAGGGGGGGCTTGGAGACCCAGTACTTC.

This clonotype came up many times. The genes are TRBV27 and TRBJ2-6, with D possibly being TRBD2 (5 bases). Deletions cut 3 bases from V and 0 bases from J, with 9 bases between. Germline CDR1 is MNHEY and CDR2 is SMNVEV (reference sequence). The length of the CDR3 is 16 residues. DNA of the CDR3: TGTGCCAGCAGTTTTGGAGGAAACTCTGGGGCCAACGTCCTGACTTTC. It yields the protein CASSFGGNSGANVLTF.

This clonotype came up many times. V usage is TRBV20-1 and J usage is TRBJ2-1, with a possible D match to TRBD2 (6 bases). The CDR3 length is 14 residues. Germline lookup yields CDR1 DFQATT and CDR2 SNEGSKA (reference sequence). The V end was cut by 4 bases, the J end by 2 bases, with 12 bases between. The CDR3 here is CSANVRRAYNEQFF. In nucleotides, the CDR3 is TGCAGTGCTAACGTCAGGAGGGCCTACAATGAGCAGTTCTTC.

This clonotype was counted at least ten times. The CDR3 loop reads CASARSYEQYF. The CDR3, as DNA: TGTGCCAGCGCTCGATCCTACGAGCAGTACTTC. This rearrangement joins TRBV12-3 or TRBV12-4 to TRBJ2-7; D is unclear. The CDR3 runs to 11 residues. The ends were cut back, 8 bases at V and 1 base at J, with 6 bases in the middle.

By its share, this clonotype is large (0.1 to 1%). The V call is TRBV13, the J call TRBJ2-7, with 8 bases fitting TRBD1. The CDR3 totals 13 residues. The germline gives CDR1 PRHDT, CDR2 FYEKMQ (reference sequence). V dropped 5 bases and J dropped 6; count of bases not matched to a gene: 6. In DNA, the CDR3 is TGTGCCAGCAGCCCCCGGGACAGGACCGAGCAGTACTTC. Residues: CASSPRDRTEQYF.

There are a few counts of this clonotype. This chain links TRBV6-1 with TRBJ1-4, with a weak D call TRBD1 (5 bases). CDR3 length: 15 amino acids. Germline assignment: CDR1 MNHNS and CDR2 SASEGT. Deletions cut 3 bases from V and 7 bases from J, with 15 bases between. The DNA of the CDR3 is TGTGCCAGCAGTGATTCCGGGACTCGGGGTGAAAAACTGTTTTTT. The encoded protein is CASSDSGTRGEKLFF.

A note on this clonotype: A read error may explain this, as a much larger clone is one base away. This rearrangement joins TRBV6-1 to TRBJ2-2; weak D call: TRBD2 (5 bases). Germline loops: CDR1 MNHNS, CDR2 SASEGT. The CDR3 is made up of 15 amino acids. Here the CDR3 DNA reads TGTGCCAGCAGTGAATCTCCGGAGAACACCGGGGAGCTGCTTTTT. Amino acid sequence: CASSESPENTGELLF.

The V and J genes are TRBV29-1 and TRBJ1-1; 8 bases align to TRBD1. The V and J ends lost 7 bases and 2 bases, in that order; junction bases with no gene match: 3. This CDR3 is built from 12 residues. Germline CDR1 and CDR2: SQVTM and ANQGSEA. This chain's CDR3 is CSAGQGNTEAFF. The CDR3 DNA follows: TGCAGCGCAGGACAGGGTAACACTGAAGCTTTCTTT.

A few counts support this clonotype. The V call is TRBV19, the J call TRBJ1-4; D is ambiguous. V lost 3 bases, J lost 8 bases, and 10 bases lay in between. CDR1 is LNHDA, CDR2 SQIVND, per germline (reference sequence). The CDR3 extends over 13 amino acids. In DNA, the CDR3 is TGTGCCAGTAGTATCAGCATCCGGGAAAAACTGTTTTTT. Translating gives CASSISIREKLFF.

This clonotype was found a few times. The chain carries TRBV11-2 and TRBJ2-3; no clear D gene. This CDR3 contains 16 residues. Germline CDR1 and CDR2: SGHAT and FQNNGV. Between the trimmed V and J ends, which lost 0 bases and 3 bases, there was a span of 13 bases. CDR3 sequence (DNA): TGTGCCAGCAGCTTAGATGGATCTGGTGGAACAGATACGCAGTATTTT. It encodes CASSLDGSGGTDTQYF.

Many counts were recorded for this clonotype. The chain links TRBV19 to TRBJ2-5, with D tentatively TRBD2 (5 bases). CDR1 and CDR2 from the germline V gene are LNHDA and SQIVND (reference sequence). The CDR3 has 14 residues. V was trimmed by 5 bases and J by 2 bases, leaving 12 bases between them. CDR3 sequence reads: CASSVVGVQETQYF. The CDR3 DNA sequence: TGTGCCAGTAGTGTGGTCGGGGTGCAAGAGACCCAGTACTTC.

The J gene is TRBJ2-7, the V gene TRBV19; TRBD2 matches 8 bases. The V and J ends lost 6 bases and 5 bases, in that order; junction bases with no gene match: 6. Germline CDR1 LNHDA, CDR2 SQIVND (reference sequence). The CDR3 loop spans 13 amino acids. CDR3 loop: CASRRGAQDEQYF. CDR3 sequence (DNA): TGTGCCAGTAGGCGGGGGGCGCAGGACGAGCAGTACTTC.

With regard to this clonotype: Since no conserved phenylalanine or tryptophan closes the CDR3, a read error is the likely cause. The CDR3 DNA reads as TGTGCCTGGCTACGGAATGAAAAACTGTTTTCT. This translates into CAWLRNEKLFS. This chain joins TRBV30 and TRBJ1-4; D call uncertain. CDR3 length: 11 amino acids. The germline V and J ends were trimmed by 5 bases and 5 bases, with 6 bases remaining between them. Germline V CDR1 and CDR2: GTSNPN, SVGIG (reference sequence).

This clonotype has at least ten counts. The genes are TRBV7-9 and TRBJ2-2; TRBD2 might be the D (7 bases). Per germline, CDR1 SEHNR and CDR2 FQNEAQ (reference sequence). The V and J ends lost 5 bases and 2 bases respectively, with 18 bases between them. The CDR3 has 17 amino acids. This CDR3 reads CASSATYGGPNTGELFF. The DNA of the CDR3 is TGTGCCAGCAGCGCTACTTACGGGGGGCCTAACACCGGGGAGCTGTTTTTT.

This clonotype occurred many times. The chain recombines TRBV29-1 with TRBJ2-2; 8 bases line up with TRBD1. The germline gives CDR1 SQVTM, CDR2 ANQGSEA. Trimming cost V 7 bases and J 7 bases; bases outside gene matches: 11. The CDR3 runs 14 residues. Here the CDR3 DNA reads TGCAGCGCCCGTGAGGGACAGGCCGTCGGGGAGCTGTTTTTT. Translation gives CSAREGQAVGELFF.

Notes on this clonotype: A read error may be the cause here, since a much bigger clone is one base away. The chain uses TRBV19 and TRBJ2-1; tentatively, D is TRBD1 (6 bases). The CDR3 runs 13 residues. Per the germline V gene, CDR1 is LNHDA and CDR2 is SQIVND (reference sequence). CDR3 bases: TGTGCCGGTAGTCCGGACAGTTTTAATGAGCAGTTCTTC. Its protein product is CAGSPDSFNEQFF.

To note about this clonotype: Since no conserved phenylalanine or tryptophan closes the CDR3, a read error is the likely cause. The chain employs TRBV29-1 and TRBJ2-3; tentative D call: TRBD2 (6 bases). The CDR3 totals 14 residues. The V end lost 6 bases, the J end lost 2 bases, and 15 bases lay between the germline ends. Looked up from germline, CDR1 is SQVTM and CDR2 is ANQGSEA. DNA for the CDR3: TGCAGCGTCCATCGACGGGGGTTCACAGATACGCAGTATCTT. The encoded protein is CSVHRRGFTDTQYL.

Turning to this clonotype: A much larger clone differs by one base, so this may be a read error. The chain is built from TRBV3-1 and TRBJ2-7, with D possibly being TRBD1 (5 bases). Germline V CDR1 and CDR2: LGHDT, YNNKEL (reference sequence). Trimming removed 7 bases from V and 3 bases from J, with 10 bases in between. The CDR3 has 12 residues. CDR3 in DNA: TGTGCCAGCAACCTCGGACACTACGAGCAGTACTTC. Amino acids: CASNLGHYEQYF.

In this sample, this clonotype turned up many times. The chain is built from TRBV2 and TRBJ2-3; 11 bases align to TRBD2. The CDR3 covers 15 residues. The germline CDR1 and CDR2 sequences are SNHLY and FYNNEI. Trimming took 6 bases from V and 7 from J; bases not matched to a gene: 9. DNA of the CDR3: TGTGCCAGCAGCGCCTTAGCGGGGGGGCCGAATACGCAGTATTTT. Translation: CASSALAGGPNTQYF.